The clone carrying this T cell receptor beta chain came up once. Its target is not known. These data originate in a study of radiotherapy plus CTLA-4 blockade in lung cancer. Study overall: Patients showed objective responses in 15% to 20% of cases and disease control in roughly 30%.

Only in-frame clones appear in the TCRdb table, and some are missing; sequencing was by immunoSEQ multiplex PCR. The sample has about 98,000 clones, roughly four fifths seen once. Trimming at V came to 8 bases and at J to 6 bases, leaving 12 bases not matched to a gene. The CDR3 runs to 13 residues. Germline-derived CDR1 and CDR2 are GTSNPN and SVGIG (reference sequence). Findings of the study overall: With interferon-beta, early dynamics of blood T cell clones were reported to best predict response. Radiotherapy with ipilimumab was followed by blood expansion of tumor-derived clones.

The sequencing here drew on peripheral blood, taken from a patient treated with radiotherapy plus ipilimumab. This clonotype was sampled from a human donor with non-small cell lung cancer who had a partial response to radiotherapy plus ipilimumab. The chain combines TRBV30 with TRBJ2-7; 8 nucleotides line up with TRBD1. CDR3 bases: TGTGCCGTGGACGGAGCAGGGGGCGCCGAGCAGTACTTC. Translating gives CAVDGAGGAEQYF.